The sequence of this T cell receptor beta chain was determined in a study of T cell responses to AZD1222 COVID-19 vaccine. Broader study findings: Baseline seropositivity occurred in only a handful of AZD1222 recipients. Close to half of spike-specific TCRs reportedly recognize unmutated variant regions.

From germline, CDR1 is GTSNPN and CDR2 SVGIG (reference sequence). V shed 3 bases and J shed 2 bases, with 8 bases lying between them. This CDR3 comprises 14 residues. On this clone itself: The target antigen is unknown.

Sequenced by immunoSEQ multiplex PCR; TCRdb stores in-frame clones only, minus some. The table shows more than 120,000 clones, with 88% occurring only once. The TCR sequence derives from an adult who received the MenACWY meningococcal vaccine as a control. This material consisted of peripheral blood, taken 28 days after the second dose of the MenACWY control vaccine. The rearrangement uses TRBV30 and TRBJ2-6, with no clear D. This chain's CDR3 is CAWSVDAGANVLTF. DNA of the CDR3: TGTGCCTGGAGCGTGGACGCTGGGGCCAACGTCCTGACTTTC.